These 7 T cell receptor beta chains were all obtained from the same sample, sequenced in a study of blood T cells in healthy people across ages. A J-beta primer mix and a sample-barcoded 5' primer were used in a second PCR of about 7 to 12 cycles. In TCRdb, the 5' RACE reads were re-called with MiXCR into one record per CDR3 protein. The table has 950,000 to 1,200,000 distinct CDR3 sequences, 35% to 40% seen once. The sample consisted of blood. These receptors all stem from a man aged 18-30 years in good health.

Comments on this clonotype: This may be a read error: a much more frequent sequence differs by one nucleotide. The rearrangement links TRBV5-1 to TRBJ2-7; D is uncertain. The CDR3 has 16 residues. The V gene lost 0 bases and the J gene lost 7 bases, with 20 bases spanning the gap. Per the germline V gene, CDR1 is SGHRS and CDR2 is YFSETQ. CDR3 nucleotides: TGCGCCAGCAGCTTGGCCGGAGAGAAGTCCTACAATGAGCAGTACTTC. Translation gives CASSLAGEKSYNEQYF.

This clonotype is termed large. This chain uses TRBV6-5 with TRBJ1-2; maybe TRBD1 (5 bases). This CDR3 contains 16 residues. In germline, CDR1 is MNHEY, CDR2 SVGAGI. V lost 5 bases and J 4 bases, leaving 20 bases between the germline ends. The CDR3 DNA follows: TGTGCCAGCAGTCCTGTAACCGGGACCCTTTCCTATGGCTACACCTTC. Residues: CASSPVTGTLSYGYTF.

Only a few counts were recorded for this clonotype. The chain is built from TRBV2 and TRBJ1-4, with TRBD1 as a possible D gene (5 bases). The CDR3 is 15 residues long. The V gene's germline CDR1 is SNHLY and CDR2 FYNNEI. With 8 bases removed from V and 2 bases from J, the gap between germline ends came to 15 bases. CDR3 residues: CASGHSRATNEKLFF. CDR3 DNA: TGTGCCAGCGGACATTCGAGGGCGACTAATGAAAAACTGTTTTTT.

The chain recombines TRBV12-3 or TRBV12-4 with TRBJ1-2; TRBD1 matches at 7 bases. The ends lost 5 bases at V and 4 bases at J; junction bases unmatched: 7. The CDR3 has 14 residues. Here the CDR3 reads CASSLQGTFYGYTF. The CDR3 DNA is TGTGCCAGCAGTCTACAGGGGACCTTCTATGGCTACACCTTC.

Concerning this clonotype: This may be a read error, as it is one base from a much larger clone. The chain is built from TRBV6-5 and TRBJ2-1; maybe TRBD1 (5 bases). The last part of the DNA fits TRBJ2-7 better; the J call may be wrong. Germline values: CDR1 MNHEY, CDR2 SVGAGI. The CDR3 has 14 residues. CDR3 bases: TGTGCCAGCAGTGACAGTCGATCCTACAATGAGCAGTACTTC. Translation: CASSDSRSYNEQYF.

The V gene is TRBV7-9, the J gene TRBJ1-1; tentative D call: TRBD1 (6 bases). The CDR3 is made up of 14 amino acids. Trimming took 5 bases from V and 3 from J, leaving 13 bases between them. Germline V lookup: CDR1 SEHNR, CDR2 FQNEAQ (reference sequence). This CDR3 reads CASSKSTGYTEAFF. CDR3 DNA sequence: TGTGCCAGCAGCAAATCTACAGGGTACACTGAAGCTTTCTTT.

This clonotype was seen at least ten times. This chain connects TRBV12-3 or TRBV12-4 to TRBJ2-1; TRBD2 matches 8 bases. Trimming cost V 4 bases and J 2 bases; bases outside gene matches: 4. The length of the CDR3 is 15 residues. CDR3 sequence (DNA): TGTGCCAGCAGTTGGGTAGCGGGGCCCTACAATGAGCAGTTCTTC. This codes for CASSWVAGPYNEQFF.